The following is a T cell receptor (beta chain) sequence with its context. The V and J ends lost 4 bases and 9 bases respectively, with 16 bases between them. This CDR3 has 15 amino acids. The germline CDR1 and CDR2 sequences are KGHSH and LQKENI. Clones were sequenced by immunoSEQ multiplex PCR, and TCRdb holds only the in-frame ones, with some missing. The data hold over 250,000 clones, with around nine tenths observed a single time. This entry comes from a study of blood T cell repertoires in COVID-19. Study summary: Sources were T cells, B-cell-depleted T cells, or PBMCs; the material itself was cDNA or gDNA.

The study assigned cohorts using participant-reported clinical history. Recovered participants had two consecutive negative NP/OP PCR tests, healthcare professional clearance, or symptom resolution. The receptor was derived from a woman aged 55-70 years who had recovered from COVID-19. The J gene is TRBJ1-6, the V gene TRBV18; a weak D match, TRBD1 (6 bases). Sequencing was carried out using PBMCs or T cells enriched from blood (not recorded which). The chain's CDR3 is CASSQISGVGSPLHF. CDR3 nucleotide sequence: TGTGCCAGCTCACAAATATCAGGGGTGGGTTCACCCCTCCACTTT. The full variable domain, its missing parts supplied by reference TRBV18 and TRBJ1-6, is NAGVMQNPRHLVRRRGQEARLRCSPMKGHSHVYWYRQLPEEGLKFMVYLQKENIIDESGMPKERFSAEFPKEGPSILRIQQVVRGDSAAYFCASSQISGVGSPLHFGNGTRLTVT.